Given below is one T cell receptor beta chain in context. Distinct nucleotide sequences in the sample also encode this CDR3. Per the original data handling: Amplified reference gene primers provided the basis for estimating nucleated cell counts. Produced via immunoSEQ multiplex PCR; TCRdb's table is partial and in-frame only. Clonal size and the V and J genes are those of that table, whereas D and trimming came from the DNA. The sample yields 100,000 or so clones, around 79% seen once. The CDR3 sequence is 15 residues long. CDR1 MDHEN and CDR2 SYDVKM come from the germline V gene. The V end was cut by 4 bases, the J end by 1 base, with 13 bases between. The entry originates in a study of blood T cell repertoires in COVID-19. Study overall: The United States, Italy and Spain were the sources of the acute and convalescent COVID-19 samples. T cells, B-cell-depleted T cells, or PBMCs provided the cDNA or gDNA that served as material.

The specimen sequenced was peripheral blood. The sequence came from a human donor in a cohort sampled during active COVID-19. The chain recombines TRBV28 with TRBJ1-1; the D gene is possibly TRBD1 (5 bases). The CDR3 spells CASSYPRGGNTEAFF. CDR3 in DNA: TGTGCCAGCAGTTACCCCCGGGGGGGGAACACTGAAGCTTTCTTT.